These T cell receptor beta chains were read from a single sample in a study of blood T cell repertoires in COVID-19. The data were produced by immunoSEQ multiplex PCR, yet TCRdb's version contains in-frame clones alone and is incomplete. Seen here are around 150,000 clones, about three quarters observed once, and the top ten hold 3.5% to 5%. The sample taken for sequencing was peripheral blood. The receptors come from a woman older than 75 with active or convalescent COVID-19. Both conserved end residues are part of each CDR3. A D gene is named only where the DNA matches it firmly. The size field is filled for only some rows; it gives once, few, many or a size class.

cdr3_length	clone_size	v_call	j_call	d_call	cdr3_nt	cdr3_aa
13	-	TRBV5-1	TRBJ2-7	TRBD1	TGCGCCAGCAGCTTGACAGGGGGCTACGAGCAGTACTTC	CASSLTGGYEQYF
13	-	TRBV11-2	TRBJ1-1	-	TGTGCCAGCAGCCAACAGGTCTCCACTGAAGCTTTCTTT	CASSQQVSTEAFF
16	few	TRBV30	TRBJ2-7	TRBD1	TGTGCCTGGAGTGTAGGCGTAGGGACAGGGAACCACGAGCAGTACTTC	CAWSVGVGTGNHEQYF
16	-	TRBV27	TRBJ1-2	-	TGTGCCAGCAGCCAGCTGGGGGGACCGGGCATTAATGGCTACACCTTC	CASSQLGGPGINGYTF
12	-	TRBV28	TRBJ1-2	-	TGTGCCAGCAGTTCGGACACCTATGGCTACACCTTC	CASSSDTYGYTF
15	few	TRBV19	TRBJ2-1	TRBD1	TGTGCCAGTAGTATAGGGACAGGGGGCTACAATGAGCAGTTCTTC	CASSIGTGGYNEQFF
15	-	TRBV19	TRBJ1-5	-	TGTGCCAGTAGTCCCGGAGACAGTTCACGTCAGCCCCAGCATTTT	CASSPGDSSRQPQHF
14	-	TRBV5-1	TRBJ2-2	-	TGCGCCAGCAGCTGGGGACAAGTCACCGGGGAGCTGTTTTTT	CASSWGQVTGELFF
16	few	TRBV2	TRBJ1-6	-	TGTGCCAGCACCCTGCGAGCAGGAGGGAATAATTCACCCCTCCACTTT	CASTLRAGGNNSPLHF
16	-	TRBV6-5	TRBJ1-2	TRBD1	TGTGCCAGCAGTTACGGTCAGGGGGCGATAATCTATGGCTACACCTTC	CASSYGQGAIIYGYTF
15	-	TRBV18	TRBJ2-5	TRBD2	TGTGCCAGCTCACCACGGACTAGCGGCCAAGAGACCCAGTACTTC	CASSPRTSGQETQYF
14	-	TRBV6-4	TRBJ1-6	TRBD1	TGTGCCAGCAGAGGACAGGGTGCGAGCTCACCCCTCCACTTT	CASRGQGASSPLHF
13	few	TRBV12-3/TRBV12-4	TRBJ1-2	TRBD1	TGTGCCAGCAGACAGGGGTGGATCTATGGCTACACCTTC	CASRQGWIYGYTF
15	-	TRBV2	TRBJ2-1	TRBD2	TGTGCCAGCAGATCAGGGACTAGTGGGGGGAATGAGCAGTTCTTC	CASRSGTSGGNEQFF
13	once	TRBV5-5	TRBJ2-1	-	TGTGCCAGCAGCTTCTGGCAGGTCCATGAGCAGTTCTTC	CASSFWQVHEQFF
15	-	TRBV10-1	TRBJ1-1	TRBD1	TGCGCCAGCCGACCGGGGACAGGAATAACACTGAATGGTTTCTTT	CASRPGTGITLNGFF
12	-	TRBV12-3/TRBV12-4	TRBJ1-1	-	TGTGCCAGCAGTTTAGGGGGCAGGGAAGCTTTCTTT	CASSLGGREAFF
15	-	TRBV3-1/TRBV3-2	TRBJ2-5	-	TGTGCCAGCAGCCCAACCCCGGGGTATGGAGAGACCCAGTACTTC	CASSPTPGYGETQYF
15	-	TRBV29-1	TRBJ2-7	-	TGCAGCGCGCTGTTAATGGCGGCAGGGGCTTACGAGCAGTACTTC	CSALLMAAGAYEQYF
16	-	TRBV6-6	TRBJ2-3	TRBD2	TGTGCCAGCAGGACTAGCGGGGGGGGAGGCACAGATACGCAGTATTTT	CASRTSGGGGTDTQYF
14	-	TRBV4-3	TRBJ2-1	-	TGCGCCAGCAGCCAAGCCGGGACAATCGATGAGCAGTTCTTC	CASSQAGTIDEQFF
15	-	TRBV6-5	TRBJ2-1	TRBD2	TGTGCCAGCAGTCATCTAGCGGGGGGGTCGAATGAGCAGTTCTTC	CASSHLAGGSNEQFF
15	-	TRBV18	TRBJ2-1	-	TGTGCCAGCTCGCCGAGGGGGTCCGACTACAATGAGCAGTTCTTC	CASSPRGSDYNEQFF
17	-	TRBV4-3	TRBJ2-3	TRBD2	TGCGCCAGCAGCCAAGATTTGGCTAGCGGGGGGTCGGGTACGCAGTATTTT	CASSQDLASGGSGTQYF
14	-	TRBV9	TRBJ2-7	TRBD2	TGTGCCAGCAGCCCCCAGACTAGCGGGGGGCGACCGTTCTTC	CASSPQTSGGRPFF